This TCR beta chain was obtained from a study of blood T cell repertoires in COVID-19. In the study overall: T cells, B-cell-depleted T cells, or PBMCs supplied cDNA or gDNA.

Produced via immunoSEQ multiplex PCR; TCRdb's table is partial and in-frame only. The sample carries some 320,000 clones, roughly nine tenths recorded once. This clone has a count of ten or more. CDR3 length: 14 residues. The germline V and J ends were trimmed by 0 bases and 6 bases, with 12 bases remaining between them. The germline V gene has CDR1 SGHRS and CDR2 YFSETQ. The TCR originated in a woman aged 25 to 39 with COVID-19, enrolled during active disease. Sequenced material: peripheral blood. The chain uses TRBV5-1 and TRBJ1-2, with D perhaps TRBD1 (5 bases). CDR3 loop: CASSLAGGRNGYTF. In DNA form, the CDR3 reads TGCGCCAGCAGCTTGGCGGGGGGGAGGAATGGCTACACCTTC.